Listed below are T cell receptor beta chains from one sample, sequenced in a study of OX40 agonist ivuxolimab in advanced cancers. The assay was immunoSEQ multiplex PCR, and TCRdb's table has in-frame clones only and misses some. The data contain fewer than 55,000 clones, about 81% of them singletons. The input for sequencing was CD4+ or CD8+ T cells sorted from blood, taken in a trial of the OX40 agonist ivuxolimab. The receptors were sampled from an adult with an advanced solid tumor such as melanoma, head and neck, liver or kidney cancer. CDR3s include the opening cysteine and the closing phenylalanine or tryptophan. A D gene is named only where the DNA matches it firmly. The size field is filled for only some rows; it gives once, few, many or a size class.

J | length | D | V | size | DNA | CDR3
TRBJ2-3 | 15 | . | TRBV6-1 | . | TGTGCCAGCAGGGCCACTAGGGGGGGGGCAGATACGCAGTATTTT | CASRATRGGADTQYF
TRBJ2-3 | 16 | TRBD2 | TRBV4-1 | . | TGCGCCAGCAGCCCCGGCTTAGCGGGGGGCAGGGATACGCAGTATTTT | CASSPGLAGGRDTQYF
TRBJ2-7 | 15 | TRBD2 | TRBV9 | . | TGTGCCAGCAGCCCCCGGGTAGCGGGCCCTTACGAGCAGTACTTC | CASSPRVAGPYEQYF
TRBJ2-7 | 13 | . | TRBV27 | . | TGTGCCAGCAGTTTTTACGGATCCTACGAGCAGTACTTC | CASSFYGSYEQYF
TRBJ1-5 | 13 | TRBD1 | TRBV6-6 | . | TGTGCCTGTGGACAGGAGAGGAATCAGCCCCAGCATTTT | CACGQERNQPQHF
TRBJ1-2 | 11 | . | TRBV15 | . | TGTGCCACCAGCAGAGGGTCAGGCTACACCTTC | CATSRGSGYTF
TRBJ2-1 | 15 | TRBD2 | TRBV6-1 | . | TGTGCCAGCACCACTGTTGCGGGGGGCTACAATGAGCAGTTCTTC | CASTTVAGGYNEQFF
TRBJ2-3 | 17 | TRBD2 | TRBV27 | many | TGTGCCAGCAGTCGCGGACTAGCGGGGGGGCTGGGAGATACGCAGTATTTT | CASSRGLAGGLGDTQYF
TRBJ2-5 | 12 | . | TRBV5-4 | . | TGTGCCAGCAGCTCTGAAGGGTCGGCCCAGTACTTC | CASSSEGSAQYF
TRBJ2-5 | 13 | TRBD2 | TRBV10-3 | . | TGTGCCCTAGGGGCTAGCGGGGGGCAGACCCAGTACTTC | CALGASGGQTQYF
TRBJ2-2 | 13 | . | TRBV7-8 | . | TGTGCCAGCGGTGGAAGGGCGGCCGGGGAGCTGTTTTTT | CASGGRAAGELFF
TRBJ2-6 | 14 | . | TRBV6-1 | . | TGTGCCAGCCATCTGGGGTCTGGGGCCAACGTCCTGACTTTC | CASHLGSGANVLTF
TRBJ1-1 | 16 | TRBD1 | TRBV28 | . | TGTGCCAGCAGCCTGGACAGGGGGCGAATCGGCACTGAAGCTTTCTTT | CASSLDRGRIGTEAFF
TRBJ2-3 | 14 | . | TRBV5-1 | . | TGCGCCAGCGCGTCAGGGGCGGGCACAGATACGCAGTATTTT | CASASGAGTDTQYF
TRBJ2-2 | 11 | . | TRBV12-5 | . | TGTGCTAGTCGAGGTGCCGGGGAGCTGTTTTTT | CASRGAGELFF
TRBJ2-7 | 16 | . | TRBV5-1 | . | TGCGCCAGCAGCTTCCCTAGGGAGTATAGGTCCTACGAGCAGTACTTC | CASSFPREYRSYEQYF
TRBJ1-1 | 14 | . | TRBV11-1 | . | TGTGCCAGCAGCTCAGGGGAGAGCGGCACTGAAGCTTTCTTT | CASSSGESGTEAFF
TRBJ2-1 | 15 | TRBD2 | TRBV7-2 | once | TGTGCCAGCAGCTTAAAACTAGCGGGGCACAATGAGCAGTTCTTC | CASSLKLAGHNEQFF
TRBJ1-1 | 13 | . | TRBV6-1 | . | TGTGCCAGCAGTGAACAGGGTGAGACTGAAGCTTTCTTT | CASSEQGETEAFF
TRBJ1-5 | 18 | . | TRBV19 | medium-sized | TGTGCCAGTAGTATAGTGGGTAGGTGGAGGGGCGGCAATCAGCCCCAGCATTTT | CASSIVGRWRGGNQPQHF
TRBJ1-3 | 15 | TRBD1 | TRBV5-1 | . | TGCGCCAGCAGCGCGGCAGGGGGATCTGGAAACACCATATATTTT | CASSAAGGSGNTIYF
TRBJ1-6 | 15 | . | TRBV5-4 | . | TGTGCCAGCAGCTTCAGGAGGATGGGTAATTCACCCCTCCACTTT | CASSFRRMGNSPLHF
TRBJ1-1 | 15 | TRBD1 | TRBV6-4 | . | TGTGCCAGCAGAGGACAGGGGTCCTCAAACACTGAAGCTTTCTTT | CASRGQGSSNTEAFF
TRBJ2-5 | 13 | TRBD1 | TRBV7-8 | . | TGTGCCAGCACGACAGGGAGCCAAGAGACCCAGTACTTC | CASTTGSQETQYF
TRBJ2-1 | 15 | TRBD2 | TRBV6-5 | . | TGTGCCAGCAGGTCTCTAGCGGGGGGTACAGGTGAGCAGTTCTTC | CASRSLAGGTGEQFF
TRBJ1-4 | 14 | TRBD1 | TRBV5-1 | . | TGCGCCAGCAGCCTCAACAGGGGAAGCGAAAAACTGTTTTTT | CASSLNRGSEKLFF
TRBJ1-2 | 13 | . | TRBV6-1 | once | TGTGCCAGCGGGTTTGGACCTCCCAATGGCTACACCTTC | CASGFGPPNGYTF
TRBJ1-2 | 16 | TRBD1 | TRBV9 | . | TGTGCCAGCAGCGTCTTTCGGACAGGGAAGGACTATGGCTACACCTTC | CASSVFRTGKDYGYTF
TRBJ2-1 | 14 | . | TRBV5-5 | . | TGTGCCAGCAGCTCCGGGCCGCTCCGTCATGAGCAGTTCTTC | CASSSGPLRHEQFF
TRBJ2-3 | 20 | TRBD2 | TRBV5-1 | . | TGCGCCAGCAGCTTGTGGTCTAGCGGGGGGGCCTCCCATCGCACAGATACGCAGTATTTT | CASSLWSSGGASHRTDTQYF
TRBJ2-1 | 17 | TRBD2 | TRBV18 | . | TGTGCCAGCTCACCTAGAGCCGGGACTAGCGGAAACAATGAGCAGTTCTTC | CASSPRAGTSGNNEQFF
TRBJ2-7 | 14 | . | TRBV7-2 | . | TGTGCCAGCAGCTTAGCCCCGGGGTTGAACGAGCAGTACTTC | CASSLAPGLNEQYF
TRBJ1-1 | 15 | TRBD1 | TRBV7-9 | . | TGTGCCAGCAGCTATACAGGGGCCCGGAACACTGAAGCTTTCTTT | CASSYTGARNTEAFF
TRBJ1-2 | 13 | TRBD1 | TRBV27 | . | TGTGCCAGCAGTCTAGACAGGGGCTATGGCTACACCTTC | CASSLDRGYGYTF
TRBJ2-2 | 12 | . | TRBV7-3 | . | TGTGCCAGCAGCCGAAACACCGGGGAGCTGTTTTTT | CASSRNTGELFF
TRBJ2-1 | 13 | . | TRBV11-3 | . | TGTGCCAGCAGCTTAGAGGCTGCAGGACTACGGTTCTTC | CASSLEAAGLRFF
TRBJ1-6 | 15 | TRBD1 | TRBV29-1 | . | TGCAGCGCCCCGGGACAGGGGTGGACGAACTCACCCCTCCACTTT | CSAPGQGWTNSPLHF
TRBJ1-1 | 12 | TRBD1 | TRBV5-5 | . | TGTGCCAGCAGCTTTAGGCAGGGGGCAGCTTTCTTT | CASSFRQGAAFF
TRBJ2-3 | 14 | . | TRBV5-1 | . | TGCGCCAGCAGGCGGGACAGCCTCACAGATACGCAGTATTTT | CASRRDSLTDTQYF
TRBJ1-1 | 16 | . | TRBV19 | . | TGTGCCAGTAGTCGTAACTACGGGGGCCGGGTAGGGGACGCTTTCTTT | CASSRNYGGRVGDAFF
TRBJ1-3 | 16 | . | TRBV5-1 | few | TGCGCCAGCAGCTCCTCCGGGACCCTCTCTGGAAACACCATATATTTT | CASSSSGTLSGNTIYF
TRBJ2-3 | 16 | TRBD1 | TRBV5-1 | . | TGCGCCAGCAGCTCCGTCCCGGGACAGAGCACAGATACGCAGTATTTT | CASSSVPGQSTDTQYF
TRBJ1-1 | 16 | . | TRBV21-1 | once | TGTGCCAGCAGCAATTGGTCTCCGGGGAGGTACACTGAAGCTTTCTTT | CASSNWSPGRYTEAFF
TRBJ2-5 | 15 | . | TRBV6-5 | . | TGTGCCAGCAGTTACTCTGTGGGCAGCCAAGAGACCCAGTACTTC | CASSYSVGSQETQYF
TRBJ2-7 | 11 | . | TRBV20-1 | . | TGCAGTGCCACCCCCAGCCACGAGCAGTACTTC | CSATPSHEQYF
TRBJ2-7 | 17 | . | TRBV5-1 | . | TGCGCCAGCAGCCCCTCTTCAGGGGACAAAACACCCTACGAGCAGTACTTC | CASSPSSGDKTPYEQYF
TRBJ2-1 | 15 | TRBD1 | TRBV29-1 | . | TGCAGCGTTGACCAAGCCGGGACAGGGTACAATGAGCAGTTCTTC | CSVDQAGTGYNEQFF